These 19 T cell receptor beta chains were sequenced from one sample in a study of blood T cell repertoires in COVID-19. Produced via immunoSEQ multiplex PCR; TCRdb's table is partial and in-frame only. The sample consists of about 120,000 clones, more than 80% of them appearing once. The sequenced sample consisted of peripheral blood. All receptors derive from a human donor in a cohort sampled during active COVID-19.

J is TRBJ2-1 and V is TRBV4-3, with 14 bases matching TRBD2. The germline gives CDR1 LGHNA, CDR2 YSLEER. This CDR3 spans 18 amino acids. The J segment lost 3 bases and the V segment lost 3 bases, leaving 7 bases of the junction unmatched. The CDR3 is CASSHGGTSGRVYNEQFF. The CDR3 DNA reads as TGCGCCAGCAGCCACGGGGGGACTAGCGGGAGAGTCTACAATGAGCAGTTCTTC.

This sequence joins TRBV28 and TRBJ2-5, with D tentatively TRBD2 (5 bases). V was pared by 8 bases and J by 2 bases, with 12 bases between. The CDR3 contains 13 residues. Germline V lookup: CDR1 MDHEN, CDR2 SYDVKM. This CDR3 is CASFGPGQETQYF. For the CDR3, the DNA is TGTGCCAGCTTTGGACCGGGGCAAGAGACCCAGTACTTC.

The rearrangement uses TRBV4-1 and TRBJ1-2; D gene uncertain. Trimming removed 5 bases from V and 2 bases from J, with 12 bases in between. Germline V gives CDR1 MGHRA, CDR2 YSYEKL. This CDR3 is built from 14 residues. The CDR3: CASSTPSRNYGYTF. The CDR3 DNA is TGCGCCAGCAGCACCCCGTCGAGGAACTATGGCTACACCTTC.

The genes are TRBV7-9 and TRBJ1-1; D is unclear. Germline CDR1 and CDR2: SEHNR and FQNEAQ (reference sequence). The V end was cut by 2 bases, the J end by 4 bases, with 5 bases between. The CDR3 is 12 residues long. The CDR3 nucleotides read TGTGCCAGCAGCTTAACGGGCACTGAAGCTTTCTTT. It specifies CASSLTGTEAFF.

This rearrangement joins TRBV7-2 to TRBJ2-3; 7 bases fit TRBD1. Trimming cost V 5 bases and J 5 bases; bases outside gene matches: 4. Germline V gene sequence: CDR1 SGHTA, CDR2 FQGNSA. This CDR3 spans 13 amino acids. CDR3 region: CASSPPGGDTQYF. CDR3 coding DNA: TGTGCCAGCAGCCCCCCAGGGGGAGATACGCAGTATTTT.

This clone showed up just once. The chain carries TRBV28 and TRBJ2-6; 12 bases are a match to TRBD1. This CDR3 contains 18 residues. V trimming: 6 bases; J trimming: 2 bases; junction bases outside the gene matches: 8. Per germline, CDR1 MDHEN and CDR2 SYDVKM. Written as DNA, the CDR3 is TGTGCCAGCAGGTCGACGGGACAGGGGGCTGCTGGGGCCAACGTCCTGACTTTC. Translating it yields CASRSTGQGAAGANVLTF.

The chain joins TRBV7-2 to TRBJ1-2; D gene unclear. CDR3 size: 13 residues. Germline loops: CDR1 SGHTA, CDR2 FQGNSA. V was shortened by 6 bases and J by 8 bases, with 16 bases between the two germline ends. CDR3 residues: CASSQQVGWGYTF. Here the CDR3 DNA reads TGTGCCAGCAGTCAACAAGTCGGGTGGGGCTACACCTTC.

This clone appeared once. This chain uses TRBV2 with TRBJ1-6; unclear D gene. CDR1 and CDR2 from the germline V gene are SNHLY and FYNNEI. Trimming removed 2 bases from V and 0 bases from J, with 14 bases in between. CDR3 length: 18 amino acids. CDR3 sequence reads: CASSEFVPGSSYNSPLHF. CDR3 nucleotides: TGTGCCAGCAGTGAATTTGTTCCAGGTAGCTCCTATAATTCACCCCTCCACTTT.

The CDR3 spells CASSFWGQATEAFF. DNA for the CDR3: TGTGCCAGCAGCTTCTGGGGGCAGGCCACTGAAGCTTTCTTT. The chain has TRBV11-2 and TRBJ1-1; possible D gene TRBD1, 6 bases. Looked up from germline, CDR1 is SGHAT and CDR2 is FQNNGV. The CDR3 spans 14 residues. The V end lost 3 bases, the J end lost 4 bases, and 12 bases lay between the germline ends.

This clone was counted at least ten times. The CDR3 sequence: CASSHKLAGELFF. CDR3 coding DNA: TGTGCCAGCAGCCATAAGCTTGCGGGGGAGCTGTTTTTT. The chain carries TRBV14 and TRBJ2-2; no clear D gene. The CDR3 runs 13 residues. CDR1 is SGHDN, CDR2 FVKESK, per germline. Trimming left V 3 bases short and J 8 bases short, with 10 bases between.

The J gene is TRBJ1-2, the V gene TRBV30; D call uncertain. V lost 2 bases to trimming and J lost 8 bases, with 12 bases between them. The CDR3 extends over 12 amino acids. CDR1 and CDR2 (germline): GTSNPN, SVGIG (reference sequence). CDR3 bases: TGTGCCTGGAGTTTACCCCGAGGAGGCTACACCTTC. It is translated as CAWSLPRGGYTF.

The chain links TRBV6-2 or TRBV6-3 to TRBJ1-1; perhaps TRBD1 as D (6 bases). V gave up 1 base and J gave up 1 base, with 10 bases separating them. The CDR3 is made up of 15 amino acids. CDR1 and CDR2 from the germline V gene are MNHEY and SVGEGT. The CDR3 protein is CASSYLSGENTEAFF. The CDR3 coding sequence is TGTGCCAGCAGTTACTTATCAGGGGAGAACACTGAAGCTTTCTTT.

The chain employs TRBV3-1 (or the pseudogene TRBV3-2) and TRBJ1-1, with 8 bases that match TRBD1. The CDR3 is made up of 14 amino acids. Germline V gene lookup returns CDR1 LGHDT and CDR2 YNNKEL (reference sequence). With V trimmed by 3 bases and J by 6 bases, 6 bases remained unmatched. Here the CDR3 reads CASSQGTGRSEAFF. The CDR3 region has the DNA TGTGCCAGCAGCCAGGGGACAGGTAGGTCTGAAGCTTTCTTT.

The CDR3 sequence is CASNHRANNYGYTF. In nucleotides, the CDR3 is TGTGCCAGCAACCACAGGGCTAATAACTATGGCTACACCTTC. This chain joins TRBV6-5 and TRBJ1-2, with D tentatively TRBD1 (6 bases). Trimming pared 7 bases from V and 1 base from J, leaving 13 bases between. The CDR3 has 14 amino acids. The germline CDR1 and CDR2 sequences are MNHEY and SVGAGI.

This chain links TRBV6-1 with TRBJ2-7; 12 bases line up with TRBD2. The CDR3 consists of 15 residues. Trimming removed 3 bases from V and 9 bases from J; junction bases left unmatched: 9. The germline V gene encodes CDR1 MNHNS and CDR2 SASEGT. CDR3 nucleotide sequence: TGTGCCAGCAGTGAGACTAGCGGGGGCCCACTCGGGCAGTACTTC. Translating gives CASSETSGGPLGQYF.

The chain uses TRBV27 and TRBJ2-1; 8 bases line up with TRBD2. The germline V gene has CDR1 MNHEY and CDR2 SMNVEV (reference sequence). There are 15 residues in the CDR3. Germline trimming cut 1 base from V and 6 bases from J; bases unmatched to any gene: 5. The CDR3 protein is CASSLFNGGANEQFF. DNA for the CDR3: TGTGCCAGCAGTTTATTTAACGGGGGGGCCAATGAGCAGTTCTTC.

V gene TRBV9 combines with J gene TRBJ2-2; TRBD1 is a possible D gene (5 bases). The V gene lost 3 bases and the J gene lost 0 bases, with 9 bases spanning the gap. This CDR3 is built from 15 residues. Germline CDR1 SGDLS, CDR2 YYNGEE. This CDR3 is CASSARDPNTGELFF. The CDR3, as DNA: TGTGCCAGCAGCGCCAGGGATCCGAACACCGGGGAGCTGTTTTTT. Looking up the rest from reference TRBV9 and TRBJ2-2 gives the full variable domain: DSGVTQTPKHLITATGQRVTLRCSPRSGDLSVYWYQQSLDQGLQFLIQYYNGEERAKGNILERFSAQQFPDLHSELNLSSLELGDSALYFCASSARDPNTGELFFGEGSRLTVL.

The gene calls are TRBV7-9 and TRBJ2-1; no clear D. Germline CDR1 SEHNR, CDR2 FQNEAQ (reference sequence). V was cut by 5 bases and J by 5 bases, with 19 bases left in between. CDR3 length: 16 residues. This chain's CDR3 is CASSPSERYSNNEQFF. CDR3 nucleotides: TGTGCCAGCAGCCCATCGGAGAGATATTCCAACAATGAGCAGTTCTTC.

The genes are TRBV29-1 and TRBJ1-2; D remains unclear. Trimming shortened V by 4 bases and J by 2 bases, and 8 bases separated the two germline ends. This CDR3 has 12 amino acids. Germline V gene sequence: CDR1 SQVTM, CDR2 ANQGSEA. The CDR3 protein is CSVVVTNYGYTF. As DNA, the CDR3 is TGCAGCGTTGTAGTTACCAACTATGGCTACACCTTC.